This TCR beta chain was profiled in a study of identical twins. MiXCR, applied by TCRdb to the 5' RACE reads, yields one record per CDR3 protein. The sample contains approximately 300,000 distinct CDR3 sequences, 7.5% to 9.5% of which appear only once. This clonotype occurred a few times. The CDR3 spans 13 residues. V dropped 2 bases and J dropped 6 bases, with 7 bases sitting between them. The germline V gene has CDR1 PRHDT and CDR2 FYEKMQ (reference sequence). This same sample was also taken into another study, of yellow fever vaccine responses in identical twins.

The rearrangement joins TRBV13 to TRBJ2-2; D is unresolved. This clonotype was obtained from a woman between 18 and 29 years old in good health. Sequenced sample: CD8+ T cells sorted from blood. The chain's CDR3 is CASSLLSSGELFF. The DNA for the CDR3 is TGTGCCAGCAGCTTATTGTCATCCGGGGAGCTGTTTTTT.